This T cell receptor (beta chain) was recovered during a study of OX40 agonist ivuxolimab in advanced cancers. At the level of the study: Those enrolled were about 80% male, with a mean age of around 58 years and ages from roughly 20 to 85. Antecedent anti-PD-1, anti-PD-L1 or anti-CTLA-4 therapy was permissible, with around 40% having received some.

Data came from immunoSEQ multiplex PCR; TCRdb stores just in-frame clones and leaves some out. The sample lists more than 65,000 clones, around 93% occurring once. With baseline, cycle 4 day 1, and cycle 7 day 1 as timepoints, blood was sampled. The sequence came from an adult with an advanced solid tumor such as melanoma, head and neck, liver or kidney cancer. The sequencing here drew on CD4+ or CD8+ T cells sorted from blood, taken in a trial of the OX40 agonist ivuxolimab.

CDR3: CAITQGAGEPQHF. CDR3 DNA: TGTGCCATCACCCAAGGCGCGGGCGAGCCCCAGCATTTT. The chain has TRBV10-3 and TRBJ1-5; D ambiguous. This CDR3 region has 13 residues. Germline V gives CDR1 ENHRY, CDR2 SYGVKD. The V end lost 7 bases, the J end lost 8 bases, and 15 bases lay between the germline ends.